This T cell receptor (beta chain) was sequenced for a study of CD8+CD57+ T cells in acquired aplastic anemia. The CDR3 has 12 residues. V shed 5 bases, J shed 11 bases, and the junction held 9 bases outside the gene matches. Germline-derived CDR1 and CDR2 are SGHTA and FQGNSA. The use of genomic DNA as template underpinned the TCR beta VDJ and CDR3 profiling. TCRdb called the reads again in MiXCR, with one record for every CDR3 protein. The sample lists about 180,000 distinct CDR3 sequences, roughly 48% occurring once. Study-wide findings and caveats: In CD8+ cells, Simpson's diversity showed no significant difference between patients and controls.

On this clonotype: Its specificity is unknown.

Selection for sequencing was limited to patients who had shown CD8+CD57+ cell expansion by flow cytometry. Sequencing used sorted CD4+, CD8+, or CD8+CD57+ T cells (not recorded which) from PBMCs. The chain uses TRBV7-2 and TRBJ2-7; 7 nucleotides align to TRBD2. This TCR was sampled from a human donor with aplastic anemia. The CDR3: CASSPGWGGEYF. The CDR3 DNA follows: TGTGCCAGCAGCCCCGGTTGGGGGGGGGAGTACTTC.